The 21 T cell receptor beta chains in this list originate from one sample, sequenced in a study of blood T cells in healthy people across ages. Using a J-beta primer mix together with a sample-barcoded 5' primer, a second PCR was run for roughly 7 to 12 cycles. TCRdb passed the 5' RACE reads through MiXCR, listing each CDR3 protein once. The sample records 1.5 million to 2 million distinct CDR3 sequences, roughly 27% being singletons. Sample: blood. All receptors come from a woman in her 30s in good health.

The chain uses TRBV19 and TRBJ2-1; 9 bases are a match to TRBD2. The CDR3 has 15 residues. The V and J ends lost 5 bases and 5 bases, in that order; junction bases with no gene match: 7. Germline values: CDR1 LNHDA, CDR2 SQIVND (reference sequence). DNA for the CDR3: TGTGCCAGTAGTGCCGGGACTAGCAATCACAATGAGCAGTTCTTC. This gives the protein CASSAGTSNHNEQFF.

The CDR3 reads CASQEGRTFTDTQYF. CDR3 in DNA: TGCGCCAGCCAGGAGGGGAGAACCTTCACAGATACGCAGTATTTT. This rearrangement joins TRBV5-1 to TRBJ2-3; D might be TRBD2 (6 bases). Germline CDR1 reads SGHRS; CDR2 reads YFSETQ. There are 15 residues in the CDR3. Trimming removed 7 bases from V and 2 bases from J, with 17 bases in between.

CDR3 sequence: CASRLRQGSFCYTF. CDR3 nucleotide sequence: TGTGCCAGCAGATTGAGACAGGGAAGCTTTTGCTACACCTTC. The chain combines TRBV6-2 or TRBV6-3 with TRBJ1-2; 7 bases are shared with TRBD1. Germline CDR1 MNHEY, CDR2 SVGEGT. With V trimmed by 6 bases and J by 9 bases, 13 bases remained unmatched. The CDR3 loop spans 14 amino acids.

Only a few counts were recorded for this clonotype. The CDR3 region is CASSFFVVAGLPYEQYF. CDR3 in DNA: TGTGCCAGCAGTTTTTTTGTGGTAGCGGGCCTACCCTACGAGCAGTACTTC. This chain connects TRBV28 to TRBJ2-7; 7 nucleotides line up with TRBD2. After removal of 3 bases from V and 2 bases from J, the junction contained 13 bases not matched to a gene. The CDR3 consists of 17 residues. From germline, CDR1 is MDHEN and CDR2 SYDVKM.

This clonotype has more than one count but fewer than ten. A read error may account for a junction end that differs from germline. V gene TRBV20-1 combines with J gene TRBJ2-3; D is uncertain. Germline CDR1 reads DFQATT; CDR2 reads SNEGSKA (reference sequence). The CDR3 sequence is 13 residues long. The CDR3 bases are TGCAGTGCTAGAGACGGTAGCACAGATACGCGGTATTTT. Amino acid sequence: CSARDGSTDTRYF.

V is TRBV12-5 and J is TRBJ2-5; D is tentatively TRBD1 or TRBD2 (5 bases each). In germline, CDR1 is LGHNT, CDR2 FRNRAP. Trimming pared 1 base from V and 7 bases from J, leaving 16 bases between. CDR3 length: 15 amino acids. CDR3 nucleotide sequence: TGTGCTAGTGGTTTGGAAGGCCGGATGAGGGGGACCCAGTACTTC. This codes for CASGLEGRMRGTQYF. Variable domain in full (rest from reference TRBV12-5 and TRBJ2-5): DARVTQTPRHKVTEMGQEVTMRCQPILGHNTVFWYRQTMMQGLELLAYFRNRAPLDDSGMPKDRFSAEMPDATLATLKIQPSEPRDSAVYFCASGLEGRMRGTQYFGPGTRLLVL.

The chain is built from TRBV7-2 and TRBJ2-1; TRBD1 might be the D (6 bases). This CDR3 has 15 amino acids. The germline CDR1 and CDR2 sequences are SGHTA and FQGNSA. V lost 3 bases and J 10 bases, leaving 19 bases between the germline ends. The CDR3: CASSFKQGLFYEQFF. The CDR3, as DNA: TGTGCCAGCAGCTTTAAACAGGGCCTCTTTTACGAGCAGTTCTTC.

A note on this clonotype: The junction and the germline gene differ at one end; a read error may be behind it. This chain joins TRBV25-1 and TRBJ1-1, with D perhaps matching TRBD1 (6 bases). Germline assignment: CDR1 MGHDK and CDR2 SYGVNS. This CDR3 is built from 15 residues. The CDR3 sequence: CACSESGGRVTEAFF. In nucleotides, the CDR3 is TGTGCCTGCAGTGAATCTGGGGGGCGCGTGACTGAAGCTTTCTTT.

The chain recombines TRBV20-1 with TRBJ1-1; D is possibly TRBD1 (6 bases). From germline, CDR1 is DFQATT and CDR2 SNEGSKA (reference sequence). The CDR3 has 12 amino acids. CDR3 DNA: TGCACCGCCAGGGGTAGTAGGACTGAAGCTTTCTTT. Encoded protein: CTARGSRTEAFF.

J is TRBJ2-7 and V is TRBV7-2, with D maybe TRBD1 (7 bases). The V gene lost 5 bases and the J gene lost 2 bases, with 13 bases spanning the gap. The germline V gene has CDR1 SGHTA and CDR2 FQGNSA. The CDR3 is 14 amino acids. The CDR3 reads CASSTGGTAYEQYF. Here the CDR3 DNA reads TGTGCCAGCAGCACGGGCGGGACAGCCTACGAGCAGTACTTC.

The chain links TRBV11-2 to TRBJ1-3, with D perhaps matching TRBD1 (5 bases). Germline V CDR1 and CDR2: SGHAT, FQNNGV. The CDR3 runs to 17 residues. V shed 4 bases and J shed 0 bases, with 16 bases lying between them. The CDR3 reads CASSSLSGGGSGNTIYF. The DNA for the CDR3 is TGTGCCAGCAGCTCGCTTTCTGGTGGGGGCTCTGGAAACACCATATATTTT.

The chain carries TRBV27 and TRBJ2-1, with TRBD1 as a possible D gene (6 bases). The CDR3 sequence is 16 residues long. V lost 4 bases to trimming and J lost 5 bases, with 18 bases between them. Germline-derived CDR1 and CDR2 are MNHEY and SMNVEV (reference sequence). The CDR3 here is CASSSICSGQNNEQFF. The CDR3 DNA sequence: TGTGCCAGCAGTTCGATATGCTCAGGACAGAACAATGAGCAGTTCTTC.

There are a few counts of this clonotype. The chain couples TRBV25-1 to TRBJ2-7, with D perhaps matching TRBD1 or TRBD2 (5 bases each). The CDR3 covers 13 residues. The V end was cut by 8 bases, the J end by 5 bases, with 16 bases between. CDR1 and CDR2 from the germline V gene are MGHDK and SYGVNS. CDR3 sequence reads: CASRRQRADEQYF. For the CDR3, the DNA is TGTGCCAGCCGGAGACAGAGGGCCGACGAGCAGTACTTC.

This clonotype has a handful of counts. The rearrangement joins TRBV20-1 to TRBJ2-3, with TRBD2 as a possible D gene (5 bases). Looked up from germline, CDR1 is DFQATT and CDR2 is SNEGSKA (reference sequence). This CDR3 region has 15 residues. Trimming cost V 3 bases and J 0 bases, with 13 bases left between them. CDR3 region: CSASHGGGSTDTQYF. The CDR3 DNA follows: TGCAGTGCTAGTCATGGTGGCGGGAGCACAGATACGCAGTATTTT.

This clonotype was seen ten or more times. This chain links TRBV27 with TRBJ2-7; TRBD1 matches 8 bases. This CDR3 has 15 amino acids. From germline, CDR1 is MNHEY and CDR2 SMNVEV (reference sequence). J gave up 2 bases and V 5 bases, and 8 bases lay outside the gene matches. The CDR3 bases are TGTGCCAGCAGTCGCTCTGCGACAGGGGCCTACGAGCAGTACTTC. Protein: CASSRSATGAYEQYF.

J is TRBJ1-1 and V is TRBV5-1; 8 bases align to TRBD1. The CDR3 has 14 residues. Trimming removed 5 bases from V and 6 bases from J; junction bases left unmatched: 9. Germline V gives CDR1 SGHRS, CDR2 YFSETQ. CDR3 amino acids: CASRVDRGWAEAFF. CDR3 in DNA: TGCGCCAGCAGGGTAGACAGGGGTTGGGCTGAAGCTTTCTTT.

This clonotype occurred many times. The genes are TRBV5-1 and TRBJ2-7, with D possibly being TRBD2 (6 bases). Trimming removed 0 bases from V and 5 bases from J, with 9 bases in between. The CDR3 is made up of 13 amino acids. Germline V gene lookup returns CDR1 SGHRS and CDR2 YFSETQ. The CDR3 reads CASSLASANEQYF. CDR3 DNA: TGCGCCAGCAGCTTGGCTAGCGCTAACGAGCAGTACTTC.

This clonotype was detected ten times or more. The chain links TRBV9 to TRBJ1-6; D unclear. CDR3 length equals 12 residues. The V end was cut by 7 bases, the J end by 4 bases, with 6 bases between. Germline V gene data show CDR1 as SGDLS and CDR2 as YYNGEE. CDR3 in DNA: TGTGCCAGCGGGGATTATAATTCACCCCTCCACTTT. This gives the protein CASGDYNSPLHF.

The rearrangement joins TRBV7-9 to TRBJ1-1, with 12 positions matching TRBD1. Germline loops: CDR1 SEHNR, CDR2 FQNEAQ (reference sequence). The junction had 7 bases not matched to a gene; V was cut back by 5 bases and J by 3 bases. CDR3 length: 16 residues. CDR3 in amino acids: CASSQGQGAKDTEAFF. The DNA of the CDR3 is TGTGCCAGCAGCCAGGGACAGGGGGCCAAGGACACTGAAGCTTTCTTT. The variable domain in full, completed from reference TRBV7-9 and TRBJ1-1, reads DTGVSQNPRHKITKRGQNVTFRCDPISEHNRLYWYRQTLGQGPEFLTYFQNEAQLEKSRLLSDRFSAERPKGSFSTLEIQRTEQGDSAMYLCASSQGQGAKDTEAFFGQGTRLTVV.

Remarks on this clonotype: The conserved phenylalanine or tryptophan normally closing the CDR3 is absent here, so this likely arose from a read error. The chain carries TRBV6-5 and TRBJ2-4; TRBD1 matches at 8 bases. The end of the DNA aligns better with TRBJ2-5, so the J call may be wrong. The germline V gene encodes CDR1 MNHEY and CDR2 SVGAGI. This CDR3 contains 14 residues. The CDR3 DNA follows: TGTGCCAGCAGTTCAGGACAGGGCCAAGAGACCCAGTACTGC. Amino acid sequence: CASSSGQGQETQYC.

The rearrangement links TRBV13 to TRBJ2-7; 11 bases match TRBD2. Trimming at V came to 5 bases and at J to 7 bases, leaving 13 bases not matched to a gene. Germline V gene sequence: CDR1 PRHDT, CDR2 FYEKMQ (reference sequence). The length of the CDR3 is 16 residues. The CDR3 DNA reads TGTGCCAGCAGCCGCGGGACTAGCGGAGCCCCCCTGGAGCAGTACTTC. Translation: CASSRGTSGAPLEQYF.